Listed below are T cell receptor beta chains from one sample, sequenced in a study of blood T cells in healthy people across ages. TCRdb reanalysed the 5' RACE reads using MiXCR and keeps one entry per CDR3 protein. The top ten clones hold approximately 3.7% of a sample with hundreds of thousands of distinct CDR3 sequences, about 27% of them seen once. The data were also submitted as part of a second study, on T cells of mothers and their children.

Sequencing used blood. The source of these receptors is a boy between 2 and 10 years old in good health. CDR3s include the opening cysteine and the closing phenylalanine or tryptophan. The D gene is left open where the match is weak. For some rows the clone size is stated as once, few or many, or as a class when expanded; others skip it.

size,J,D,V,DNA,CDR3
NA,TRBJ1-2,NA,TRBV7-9,TGTGCCAGCAGCTTAGACCGGGGCAGCAGGGGCTACACCTTC,CASSLDRGSRGYTF
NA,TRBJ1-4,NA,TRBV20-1,TGCAGTGCTAGAGATGACCGGGACATGATAGGATTT,CSARDDRDMIGF
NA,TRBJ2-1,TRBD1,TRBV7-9,TGTGCCAGCAGCTATGAGACAGGGATCGGGTCCAATGAGCAGTTCTTC,CASSYETGIGSNEQFF
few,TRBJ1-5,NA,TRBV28,TGTGCCAGTATACGCGGGACTCGAAATAATCCGCCCCAGCATTTT,CASIRGTRNNPPQHF
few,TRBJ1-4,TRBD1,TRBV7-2,TGTGCCAGCAGCCCGCAACAGGGGGATAATGAAAAACTGTTTTTT,CASSPQQGDNEKLFF
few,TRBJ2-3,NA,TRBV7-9,TGTGCCAGCAGCCCGAGGGGAGGGGGCCCAGATACGCAGTATTTT,CASSPRGGGPDTQYF
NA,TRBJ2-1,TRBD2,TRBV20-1,TGCAGTGCTAGGGGACTAGCGGGAGGGCCTGGGCAGTTCTTC,CSARGLAGGPGQFF
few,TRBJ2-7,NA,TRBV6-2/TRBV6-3,TGTGCCAGCACTTTCCCTGACAGGCGTGACGAGCAGTACTTC,CASTFPDRRDEQYF
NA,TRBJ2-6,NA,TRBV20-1,TGCAGTGCCTCCGGCAGACCTGGGGCCAACGTCCTGACTTTC,CSASGRPGANVLTF
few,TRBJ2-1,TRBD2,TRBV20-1,TGCAGTGCTAGTGACACTAGCGGGAGTAATGAGCAGTTCTTC,CSASDTSGSNEQFF
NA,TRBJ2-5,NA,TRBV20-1,TGCAGTGCCGCAAGGGTAGGCCACTCCTTCCAAGAGACCCAGTACTTC,CSAARVGHSFQETQYF
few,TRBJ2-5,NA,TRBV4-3,TGCGCCAGCAGCCGCCCTTGGACGGAACAAGAGACCCAGTACTTC,CASSRPWTEQETQYF
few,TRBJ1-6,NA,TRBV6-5,TGTGCCAGCAGTTACCGCCGGGGGTCCTATAATTCACCCCTCCACTTT,CASSYRRGSYNSPLHF
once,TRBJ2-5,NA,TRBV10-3,TGTGCCATCAGGAAGGACGGGGCGGGTTCAGAGACCCAGTACTTC,CAIRKDGAGSETQYF
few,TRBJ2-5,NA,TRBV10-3,TGTGCCATCTCCTTCGGGGCCGGGATGCAAGAGACCCAGTACTTC,CAISFGAGMQETQYF
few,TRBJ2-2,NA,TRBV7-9,TGTGCCAGCGGTGACAAGGGGGCGAACACCGGGGAGCTGTTTTTT,CASGDKGANTGELFF
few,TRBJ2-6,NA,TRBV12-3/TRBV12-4,TGTGCCAGCGACCTTAATGGGCTAGCTGGGGCCAACGTCCTGACTTTC,CASDLNGLAGANVLTF
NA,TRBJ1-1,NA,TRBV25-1,TGTGCCAGCAACGGTTTTAACACTGAAGCTTTCTTT,CASNGFNTEAFF
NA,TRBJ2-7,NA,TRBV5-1,TGCGCCAGCAGTGGGGACAACAGTTACGAGCAGTACTTC,CASSGDNSYEQYF
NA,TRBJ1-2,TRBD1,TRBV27,TGTGCCAGCAGTCTCCTACAGGGGTACTATGGCTACACCTTC,CASSLLQGYYGYTF
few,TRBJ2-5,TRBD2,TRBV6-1,TGTGCCAGCAGCCCTCCGGGACTAGCGGCTCCTCAAGAGACCCAGTACTTC,CASSPPGLAAPQETQYF
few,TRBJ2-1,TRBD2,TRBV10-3,TGTGCCATCAGTGAGTCGACGAATAGCGGGAGGGGGGTCAATGAGCAGTTCTTC,CAISESTNSGRGVNEQFF
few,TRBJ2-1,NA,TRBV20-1,TGCAGTGCTAGAGTCTGGGGCTACAATGAGCAGTTCTTC,CSARVWGYNEQFF
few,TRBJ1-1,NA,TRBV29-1,TGCAGCGTTGAACTAAGGCAGATTCCTGAAGCTTTCTTT,CSVELRQIPEAFF
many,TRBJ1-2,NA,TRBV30,TGTGCCTGGAATATCGGCCCGGACGGCTACACCTTC,CAWNIGPDGYTF
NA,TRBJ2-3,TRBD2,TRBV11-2,TGTGCCGGCAGGAAAGCGGGGGGCCCTGGTACAGATACGCAGTATTTT,CAGRKAGGPGTDTQYF
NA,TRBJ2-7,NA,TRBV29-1,TGCAGCGTTGAAAAGGGGGGGACTTCCTACGAGCAGTACTTC,CSVEKGGTSYEQYF
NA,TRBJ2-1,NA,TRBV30,TGTGCCTGGGATAGGGCGAATGAGCAGTTCTTC,CAWDRANEQFF
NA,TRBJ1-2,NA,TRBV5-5,TGTGCCAGCAGCTTAAACAGGGTTGGCTACACCTTC,CASSLNRVGYTF
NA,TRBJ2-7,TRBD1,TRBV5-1,TGCGCCAGCAGCCTACGGACAGGCGGCTACGAGCAGTACTTC,CASSLRTGGYEQYF
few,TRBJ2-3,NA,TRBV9,TGTGCCAGCAGCGTAGCCCCGGAGAGCACAGATACGCAGTATTTT,CASSVAPESTDTQYF
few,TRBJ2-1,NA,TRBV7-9,TGTGCCAGCAGCAGCCCAGGGGATTCGTACAATGAGCAGTTCTTC,CASSSPGDSYNEQFF
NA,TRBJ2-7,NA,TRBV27,TGTGCCAGCAGTTTATCATTGGCAGGGGCAACCTACGAGCAGTACTTC,CASSLSLAGATYEQYF
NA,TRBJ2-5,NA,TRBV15,TGTGCCACCAGCAGAAGCCAAGAGACCCAGTACTTC,CATSRSQETQYF
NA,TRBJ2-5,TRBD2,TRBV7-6,TGTGCCAGCAGCTTAGTGGCGGGAGGAGAGACCCAGTACTTC,CASSLVAGGETQYF
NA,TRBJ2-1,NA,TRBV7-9,TGTGTCAGCAGCTTCCTCGGACGTAAAAGCTCCTACAATGAGCAGTTCTTC,CVSSFLGRKSSYNEQFF
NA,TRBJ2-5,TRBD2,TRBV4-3,TGCGCCAGCAGCCAAGGGCTAGCGGGAGCAGGAGGGGAGACCCAGTACTTC,CASSQGLAGAGGETQYF
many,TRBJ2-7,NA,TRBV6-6,TGTGCCAGCAGCCCAGGGGCAGGGACCTACGAGCAGTACTTC,CASSPGAGTYEQYF
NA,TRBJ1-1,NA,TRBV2,TGTGCCAGCACCAGGGGAGAATCTGAAGCTTTCTTT,CASTRGESEAFF
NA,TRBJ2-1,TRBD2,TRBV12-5,TGTGCTAGTGGTTTGGTCCCCCCGGGACTAGCGGGGGGGACCTACAATGAGCAGTTCTTC,CASGLVPPGLAGGTYNEQFF
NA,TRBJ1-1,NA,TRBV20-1,TGCAGTGCTAGAGATAACGAGGGACCGAACACTGAAGCTTTCTTT,CSARDNEGPNTEAFF
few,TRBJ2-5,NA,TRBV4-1,TGCGCCAGCAGCCAACCGGGCGAAGAGACCCAGTACTTC,CASSQPGEETQYF
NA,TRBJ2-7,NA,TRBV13,TGTGCCAGCAGCTTGGTTGCCAGGACTCCCTTGGAGCAGTACTTC,CASSLVARTPLEQYF